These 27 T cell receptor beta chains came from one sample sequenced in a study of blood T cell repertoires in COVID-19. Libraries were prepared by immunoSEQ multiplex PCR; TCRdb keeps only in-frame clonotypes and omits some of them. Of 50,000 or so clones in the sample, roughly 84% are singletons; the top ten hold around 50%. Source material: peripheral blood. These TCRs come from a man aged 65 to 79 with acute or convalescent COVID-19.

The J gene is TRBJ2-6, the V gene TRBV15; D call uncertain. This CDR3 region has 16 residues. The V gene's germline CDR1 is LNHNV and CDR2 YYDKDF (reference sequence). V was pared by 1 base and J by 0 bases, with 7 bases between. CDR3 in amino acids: CATSRVFRSGANVLTF. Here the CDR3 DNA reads TGTGCCACCAGCAGAGTGTTCCGCTCTGGGGCCAACGTCCTGACTTTC.

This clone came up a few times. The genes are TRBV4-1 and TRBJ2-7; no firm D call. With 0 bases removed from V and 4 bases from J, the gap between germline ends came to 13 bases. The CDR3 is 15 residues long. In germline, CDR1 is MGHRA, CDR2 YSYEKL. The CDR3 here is CASSQDGSGFYEQYF. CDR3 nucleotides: TGCGCCAGCAGCCAAGACGGTTCAGGTTTTTACGAGCAGTACTTC.

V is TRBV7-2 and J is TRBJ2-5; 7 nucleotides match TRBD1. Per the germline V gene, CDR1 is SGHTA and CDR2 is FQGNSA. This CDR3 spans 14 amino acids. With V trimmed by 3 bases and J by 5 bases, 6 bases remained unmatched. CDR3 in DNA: TGTGCCAGCAGCTTCAACAGGGGTCAGGAGACCCAGTACTTC. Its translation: CASSFNRGQETQYF.

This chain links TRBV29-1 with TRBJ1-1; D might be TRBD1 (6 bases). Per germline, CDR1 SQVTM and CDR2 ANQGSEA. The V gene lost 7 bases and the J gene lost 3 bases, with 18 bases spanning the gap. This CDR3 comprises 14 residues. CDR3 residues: CSAETGRQDTEAFF. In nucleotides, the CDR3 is TGCAGCGCCGAAACAGGGCGTCAAGACACTGAAGCTTTCTTT.

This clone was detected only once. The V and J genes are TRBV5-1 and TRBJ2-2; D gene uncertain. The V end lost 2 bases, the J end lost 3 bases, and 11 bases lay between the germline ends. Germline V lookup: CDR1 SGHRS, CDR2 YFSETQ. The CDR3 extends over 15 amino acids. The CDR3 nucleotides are TGCGCCAGCAGCTTATTATGGAGTTACACCGGGGAGCTGTTTTTT. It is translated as CASSLLWSYTGELFF. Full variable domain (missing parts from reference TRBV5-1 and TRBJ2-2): KAGVTQTPRYLIKTRGQQVTLSCSPISGHRSVSWYQQTPGQGLQFLFEYFSETQRNKGNFPGRFSGRQFSNSRSEMNVSTLELGDSALYLCASSLLWSYTGELFFGEGSRLTVL.

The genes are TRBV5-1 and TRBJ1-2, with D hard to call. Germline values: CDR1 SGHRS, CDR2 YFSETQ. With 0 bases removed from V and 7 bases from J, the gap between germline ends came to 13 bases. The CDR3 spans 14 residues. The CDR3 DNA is TGCGCCAGCAGCTTGGGGCAGCCAAGAGGTGGCTACACCTTC. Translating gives CASSLGQPRGGYTF.

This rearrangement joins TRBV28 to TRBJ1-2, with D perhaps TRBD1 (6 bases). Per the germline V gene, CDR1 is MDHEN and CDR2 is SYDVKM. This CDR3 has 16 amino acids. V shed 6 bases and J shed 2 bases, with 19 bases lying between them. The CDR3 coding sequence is TGTGCCAGCAGACGATCAACAGGGTTAGGAAACTATGGCTACACCTTC. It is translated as CASRRSTGLGNYGYTF.

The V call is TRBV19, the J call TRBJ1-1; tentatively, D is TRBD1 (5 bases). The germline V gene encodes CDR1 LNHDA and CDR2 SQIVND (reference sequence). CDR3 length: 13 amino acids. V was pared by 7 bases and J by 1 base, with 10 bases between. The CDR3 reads CASISDRNTEAFF. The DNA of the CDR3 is TGTGCCAGTATCTCTGACAGGAACACTGAAGCTTTCTTT.

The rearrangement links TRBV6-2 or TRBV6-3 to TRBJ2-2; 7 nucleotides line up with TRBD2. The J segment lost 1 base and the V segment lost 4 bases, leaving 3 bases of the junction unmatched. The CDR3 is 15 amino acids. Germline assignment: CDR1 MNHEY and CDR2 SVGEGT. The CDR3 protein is CASSWQRGNTGELFF. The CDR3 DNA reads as TGTGCCAGCAGTTGGCAGCGGGGGAACACCGGGGAGCTGTTTTTT.

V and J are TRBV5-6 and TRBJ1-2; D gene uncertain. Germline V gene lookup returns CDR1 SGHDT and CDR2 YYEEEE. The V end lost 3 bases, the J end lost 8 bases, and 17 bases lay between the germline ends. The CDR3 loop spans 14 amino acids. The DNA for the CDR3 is TGTGCCAGCAGCTCTCTCCTTAGGACTTGGGGCTACACCTTC. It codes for CASSSLLRTWGYTF. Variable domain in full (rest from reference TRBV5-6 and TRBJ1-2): DAGVTQSPTHLIKTRGQQVTLRCSPKSGHDTVSWYQQALGQGPQFIFQYYEEEERQRGNFPDRFSGHQFPNYSSELNVNALLLGDSALYLCASSSLLRTWGYTFGSGTRLTVV.

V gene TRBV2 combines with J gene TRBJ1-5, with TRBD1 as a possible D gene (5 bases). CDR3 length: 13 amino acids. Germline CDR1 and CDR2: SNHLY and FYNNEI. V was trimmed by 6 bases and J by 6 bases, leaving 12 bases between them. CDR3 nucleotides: TGTGCCAGCAGGGGAGGGGAGAGTCAGCCCCAGCATTTT. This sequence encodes CASRGGESQPQHF.

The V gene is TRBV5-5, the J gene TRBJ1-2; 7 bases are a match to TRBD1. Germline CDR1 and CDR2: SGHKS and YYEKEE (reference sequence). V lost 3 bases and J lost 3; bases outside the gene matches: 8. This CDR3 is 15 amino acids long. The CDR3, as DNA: TGTGCCAGCAGCTCGCGGACAGGATTCGACTATGGCTACACCTTC. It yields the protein CASSSRTGFDYGYTF.

The CDR3 loop is CASSLSQGAFGETQYF. DNA for the CDR3: TGTGCCAGCAGCTTATCCCAGGGGGCGTTTGGAGAGACCCAGTACTTC. This chain links TRBV7-7 with TRBJ2-5, with TRBD1 matching over 8 bases. J gave up 4 bases and V 2 bases, and 9 bases lay outside the gene matches. The germline gives CDR1 SSHAT, CDR2 FNYEAQ (reference sequence). This CDR3 comprises 16 residues. The entire variable domain, with the rest obtained from reference TRBV7-7 and TRBJ2-5, is as follows: GAGVSQSPRYKVTKRGQDVTLRCDPISSHATLYWYQQALGQGPEFLTYFNYEAQPDKSGLPSDRFSAERPEGSISTLTIQRTEQRDSAMYRCASSLSQGAFGETQYFGPGTRLLVL.

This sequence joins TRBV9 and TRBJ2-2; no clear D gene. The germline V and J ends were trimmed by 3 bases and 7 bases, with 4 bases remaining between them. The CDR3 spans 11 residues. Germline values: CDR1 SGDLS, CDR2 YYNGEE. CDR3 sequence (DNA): TGTGCCAGCAGCGCCTTCGGGGAGCTGTTTTTT. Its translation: CASSAFGELFF. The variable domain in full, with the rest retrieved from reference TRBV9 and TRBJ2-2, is DSGVTQTPKHLITATGQRVTLRCSPRSGDLSVYWYQQSLDQGLQFLIQYYNGEERAKGNILERFSAQQFPDLHSELNLSSLELGDSALYFCASSAFGELFFGEGSRLTVL.

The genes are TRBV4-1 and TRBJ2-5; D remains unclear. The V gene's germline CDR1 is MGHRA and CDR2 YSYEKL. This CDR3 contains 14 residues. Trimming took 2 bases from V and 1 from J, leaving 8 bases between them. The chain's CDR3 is CASSQKGVQETQYF. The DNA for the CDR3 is TGCGCCAGCAGCCAAAAAGGAGTCCAAGAGACCCAGTACTTC.

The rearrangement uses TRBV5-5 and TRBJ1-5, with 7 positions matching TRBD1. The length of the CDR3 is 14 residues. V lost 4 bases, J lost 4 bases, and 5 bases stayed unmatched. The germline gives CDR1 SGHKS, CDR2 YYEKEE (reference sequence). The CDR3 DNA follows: TGTGCCAGCAGCCTGGGACAGCGAAATCAGCCCCAGCATTTT. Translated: CASSLGQRNQPQHF.

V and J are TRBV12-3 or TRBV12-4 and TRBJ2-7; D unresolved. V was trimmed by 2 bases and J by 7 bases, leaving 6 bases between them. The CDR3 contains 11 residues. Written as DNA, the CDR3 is TGTGCCAGCAGTTTAATCGGTGAGCAGTACTTC. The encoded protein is CASSLIGEQYF.

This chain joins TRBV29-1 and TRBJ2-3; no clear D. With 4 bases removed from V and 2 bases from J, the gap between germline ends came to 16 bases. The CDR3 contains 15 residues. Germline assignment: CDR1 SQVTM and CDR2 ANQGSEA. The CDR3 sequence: CSVAVPRPLTDTQYF. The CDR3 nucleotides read TGCAGCGTTGCGGTCCCCAGGCCCCTCACAGATACGCAGTATTTT.

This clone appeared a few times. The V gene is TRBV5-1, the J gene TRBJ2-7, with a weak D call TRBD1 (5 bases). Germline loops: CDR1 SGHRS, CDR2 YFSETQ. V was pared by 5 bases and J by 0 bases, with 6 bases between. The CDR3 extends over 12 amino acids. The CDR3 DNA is TGCGCCAGCAGACAGGACTCCTACGAGCAGTACTTC. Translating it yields CASRQDSYEQYF.

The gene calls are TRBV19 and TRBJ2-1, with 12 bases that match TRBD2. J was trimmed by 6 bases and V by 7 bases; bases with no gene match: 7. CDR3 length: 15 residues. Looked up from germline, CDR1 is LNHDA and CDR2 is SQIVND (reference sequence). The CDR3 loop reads CASKRLAGDGNEQFF. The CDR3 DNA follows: TGTGCCAGTAAAAGACTAGCGGGAGATGGCAATGAGCAGTTCTTC.

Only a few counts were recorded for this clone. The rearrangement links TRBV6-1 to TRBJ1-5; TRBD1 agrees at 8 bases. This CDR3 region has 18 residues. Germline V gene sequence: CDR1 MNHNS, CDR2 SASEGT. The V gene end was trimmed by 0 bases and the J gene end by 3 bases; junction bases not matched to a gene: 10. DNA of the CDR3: TGTGCCAGCAGTGAAGCGCACGGGCAGGGGGCCTACAATCAGCCCCAGCATTTT. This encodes CASSEAHGQGAYNQPQHF.

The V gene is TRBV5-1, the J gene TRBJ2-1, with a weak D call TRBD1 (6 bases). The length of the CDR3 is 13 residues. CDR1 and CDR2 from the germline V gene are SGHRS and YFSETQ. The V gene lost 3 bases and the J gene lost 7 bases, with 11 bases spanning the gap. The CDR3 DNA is TGCGCCAGCAGCTGGTTGGGGGCAAATGAGCAGTTCTTC. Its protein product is CASSWLGANEQFF.

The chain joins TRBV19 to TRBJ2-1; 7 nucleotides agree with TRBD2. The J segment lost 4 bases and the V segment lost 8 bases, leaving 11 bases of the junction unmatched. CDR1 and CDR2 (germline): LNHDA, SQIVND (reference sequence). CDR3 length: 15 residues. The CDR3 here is CASLGAGEAYNEQFF. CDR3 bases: TGTGCCAGTCTCGGGGCGGGAGAAGCGTACAATGAGCAGTTCTTC.

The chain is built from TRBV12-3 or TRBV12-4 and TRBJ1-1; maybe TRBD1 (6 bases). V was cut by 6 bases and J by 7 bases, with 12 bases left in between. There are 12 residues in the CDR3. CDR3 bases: TGTGCCAGCAGCCTGACAGGCAGTGAAGCTTTCTTT. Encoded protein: CASSLTGSEAFF.

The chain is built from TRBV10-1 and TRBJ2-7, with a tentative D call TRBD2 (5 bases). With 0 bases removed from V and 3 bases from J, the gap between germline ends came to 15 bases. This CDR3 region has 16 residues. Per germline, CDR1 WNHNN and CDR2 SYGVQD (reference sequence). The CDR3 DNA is TGCGCCAGCAGTGAGTCGAGTCCCGGGGTCCACTACGAGCAGTACTTC. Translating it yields CASSESSPGVHYEQYF.

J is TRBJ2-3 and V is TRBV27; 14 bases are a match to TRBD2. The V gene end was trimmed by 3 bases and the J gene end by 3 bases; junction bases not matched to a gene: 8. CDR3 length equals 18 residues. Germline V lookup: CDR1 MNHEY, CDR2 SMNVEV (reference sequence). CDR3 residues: CASSFRGTSGSKTDTQYF. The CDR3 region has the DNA TGTGCCAGCAGTTTCCGCGGGACTAGCGGGAGTAAGACAGATACGCAGTATTTT.

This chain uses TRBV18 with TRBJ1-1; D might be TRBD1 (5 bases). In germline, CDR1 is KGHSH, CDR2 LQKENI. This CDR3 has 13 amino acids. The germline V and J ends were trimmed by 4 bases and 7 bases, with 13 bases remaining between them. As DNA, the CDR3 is TGTGCCAGCTCACTAGGGACTGAACTTGAAGCTTTCTTT. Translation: CASSLGTELEAFF.